This T cell receptor beta chain is drawn from a study of spatial heterogeneity in lung cancer. In its sample, this clonotype was seen many times. The antigen remains undetermined. Time point reported: sample taken at primary tumor resection. Unsorted whole RNA from tumor, nontumor lung or frozen PBMC underwent sequencing. The CDR3 runs to 15 residues. CDR1 and CDR2 (germline): SNHLY, FYNNEI. Trimming took 7 bases from V and 8 from J; bases not matched to a gene: 7. Findings and limits, study-wide: Among blood samples, ubiquitous expanded tumor TCRs appeared more at resection than at follow-up.

TCRdb re-analysed the 5' RACE reads in MiXCR, keeping a single row per CDR3 protein. The table has around 11,000 distinct CDR3 sequences, about 6.5% seen once; the top ten hold under 30%. This sample comprised PBMCs, obtained at surgery. This chain uses TRBV2 with TRBJ2-1; 14 bases are a match to TRBD2. The source is a male donor with early-stage non-small cell lung cancer. Written as DNA, the CDR3 is TGTGCCAGCAAACGACTAGCGGGAGGGCAAGATGAGCAGTTCTTC. Amino acid sequence: CASKRLAGGQDEQFF.